This T cell receptor (beta chain) was sequenced in a study of cytomegalovirus exposure and HLA in healthy donors. Amplification used 60 Vbeta primers and 13 Jbeta primers. Assay: immunoSEQ multiplex PCR; the TCRdb copy retains only in-frame clones and omits some. This repertoire shows around 150,000 clones, approximately 65% found once; its top ten account for around 6.3%. CDR1 is LNHDA, CDR2 SQIVND, per germline (reference sequence). The germline V and J ends were trimmed by 3 bases and 8 bases, with 10 bases remaining between them. The CDR3 is 13 amino acids. The TCR was taken from a woman in her sixties in good health and CMV-seronegative. The J gene is TRBJ1-4, the V gene TRBV19; D is unresolved. The sequencing input was PBMCs. Written as DNA, the CDR3 is TGTGCCAGTAGTATCCAGATATCCGAAAAACTGTTTTTT. Amino acid sequence: CASSIQISEKLFF.